A selection of T cell receptor beta chains follows, all from one sample in a study of T cell responses to AZD1222 COVID-19 vaccine. The table came from immunoSEQ multiplex PCR; TCRdb's copy has only in-frame clones and leaves some out. The repertoire holds more than 50,000 clones, with 80% to 90% as singletons. This material consisted of peripheral blood, taken 28 days after the second AZD1222 dose. Receptor source: an adult who received the AZD1222 COVID-19 vaccine. CDR3s leave out the opening cysteine and the closing phenylalanine or tryptophan. A D gene is named only where the DNA matches it firmly. For some rows the clone size is stated as once, few or many, or as a class when expanded; others skip it.

>TRBJ1-5|-|TRBV28|TRBD1
AGRTGSQPQH
>TRBJ1-4|-|TRBV28|-
ASSVSILATNEKLF
>TRBJ1-2|-|TRBV6-5|TRBD1
ASSSRDRGDYGYT
>TRBJ2-7|-|TRBV5-1|-
ASSLVGGAYEQY
>TRBJ1-5|-|TRBV2|-
ASSAGTANNQPQH
>TRBJ2-2|-|TRBV3-1/TRBV3-2|TRBD1
ASSQGTGLAGELF
>TRBJ2-7|-|TRBV10-3|-
AISESTYEQY
>TRBJ2-1|-|TRBV5-1|-
ASSASLTLQRNNEQF
>TRBJ2-7|-|TRBV15|-
ATSRVGAYEQY
>TRBJ2-5|-|TRBV28|-
ASSRQDRETQY
>TRBJ2-2|-|TRBV10-1|TRBD2
ASSGGLESGELF
>TRBJ2-7|-|TRBV5-4|-
ASSGGRVESYEQY
>TRBJ1-5|once|TRBV27|-
ASSSAGGHQPQH